This T cell receptor (beta chain) is from a study of blood T cell repertoires in COVID-19. Across the study: Samples representing acute and convalescent COVID-19 were sourced from the United States, Italy and Spain. T cells, B-cell-depleted T cells, or PBMCs provided the cDNA or gDNA that served as material.

In the original processing: Quantification of nucleated cells was approximated via reference gene primer amplification. TCRdb keeps only in-frame clones here, not all; method: immunoSEQ multiplex PCR. The DNA gave D and trimming, while V, J and clone size come from that table. The sample consists of about 170,000 clones, 65% to 85% of them appearing once. There are 15 residues in the CDR3. CDR1 and CDR2 (germline): SGDLS, YYNGEE. Trimming cost V 3 bases and J 10 bases; bases outside gene matches: 7. The sequence was collected from a woman between 55 and 75 years old with acute or convalescent COVID-19. Sequencing was done on a sample of peripheral blood. The J gene is TRBJ1-6, the V gene TRBV9, with TRBD1 matching 10 bases. CDR3 coding DNA: TGTGCCAGCAGCGCTCTGGGACAGGGGCAATCACCCCTCCACTTT. Protein: CASSALGQGQSPLHF.